This TCR beta chain comes out of a study of blood T cell repertoires in COVID-19. About the research overall: PBMCs, B-cell-depleted T cells, or T cells provided the cDNA or gDNA that made up the material.

Libraries were prepared by immunoSEQ multiplex PCR; TCRdb keeps only in-frame clonotypes and omits some of them. The sample has over 50,000 clones; 80% to 90% are singletons. In germline, CDR1 is SGHVS, CDR2 FNYEAQ. The CDR3 length is 18 residues. V gave up 1 base and J gave up 2 bases; unmatched junction bases: 10. This sequence originates from a woman in her 40s with acute COVID-19. Sequences were obtained from PBMCs or T cells enriched from blood (not recorded which). This chain links TRBV7-6 with TRBJ2-1, with 8 bases aligning to TRBD2. The DNA for the CDR3 is TGTGCCAGCAGCTTAGGCGGGAGGTGGGCTAGCGCCTACAATGAGCAGTTCTTC. It is translated as CASSLGGRWASAYNEQFF.